This TCR beta chain originates from a study of regulatory T cells in long-lasting Graves disease. Study-level points and caveats: Persistent patients had more shared public clonotypes (under 3,000) than new patients (about 970).

The V gene's germline CDR1 is MNHEY and CDR2 SMNVEV (reference sequence). This CDR3 region has 15 residues. V was shortened by 6 bases and J by 3 bases, with 18 bases between the two germline ends. With regard to this clonotype: Its antigen is undetermined.

Building of the TCR beta libraries involved iRepertoire HTBI primers and Arm-PCR of CDR3 regions. Using its own MiXCR run on the multiplex PCR reads, TCRdb lists one record per CDR3 protein. Seen here are around 450,000 distinct CDR3 sequences, about 15% observed once, and the top ten hold approximately 7.8%. The time point denotes: newly diagnosed GD, antithyroid drugs for less than 3 months. Making the TCR library involved RNA that had been extracted from PBMCs. The data also belong to a second study, concerning T cells in Graves' hyperthyroidism and ophthalmopathy. That work contributes: Primed by the HTBI set, a first-round RT-PCR was run on the TCR CDR3.

The origin of this receptor is a woman aged 40-49 years with Graves disease. Sequenced here: peripheral blood mononuclear cells (PBMCs), sampled at new diagnosis, from a patient treated with antithyroid drugs. The rearrangement joins TRBV27 to TRBJ2-7; D not resolved. CDR3 amino acids: CASSFSTVRNYEQYF. The CDR3 nucleotides read TGTGCCAGCAGCTTCTCGACGGTGCGGAACTACGAGCAGTACTTC.